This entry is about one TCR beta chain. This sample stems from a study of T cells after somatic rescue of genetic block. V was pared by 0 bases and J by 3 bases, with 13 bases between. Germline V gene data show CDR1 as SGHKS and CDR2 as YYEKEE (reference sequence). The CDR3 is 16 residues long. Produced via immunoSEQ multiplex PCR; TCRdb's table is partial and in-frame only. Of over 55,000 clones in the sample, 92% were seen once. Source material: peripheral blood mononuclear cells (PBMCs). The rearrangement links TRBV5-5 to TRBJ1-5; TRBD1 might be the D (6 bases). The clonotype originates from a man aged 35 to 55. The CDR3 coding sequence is TGTGCCAGCAGCTTGGACAGGGCACGATACAATCAGCCCCAGCATTTT. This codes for CASSLDRARYNQPQHF.